The 6 T cell receptor beta chains below all came from one sample that was sequenced in a study of blood T cell repertoires in COVID-19. TCRdb's copy holds only in-frame clones and misses some; the assay was immunoSEQ multiplex PCR. The table records 80,000 to 100,000 clones, about 90% of them present only once. The sequenced sample was peripheral blood. All receptors derive from a man aged 50 to 59 with COVID-19, enrolled during active disease.

V and J are TRBV9 and TRBJ1-1; the D gene is possibly TRBD1 (6 bases). CDR1 and CDR2 from the germline V gene are SGDLS and YYNGEE. V was shortened by 4 bases and J by 5 bases, with 18 bases between the two germline ends. The CDR3 runs to 15 residues. Written as DNA, the CDR3 is TGTGCCAGCAGCCCCCGGACAGTGCTGAGAACTGAAGCTTTCTTT. Its translation: CASSPRTVLRTEAFF.

This clone is a singleton in its sample. V gene TRBV11-2 combines with J gene TRBJ2-7, with D possibly matching TRBD2 (5 bases). The germline V gene has CDR1 SGHAT and CDR2 FQNNGV. The V gene lost 8 bases and the J gene lost 1 base, with 24 bases spanning the gap. The CDR3 spans 17 residues. CDR3 residues: CASGSYYDTIPSYEQYF. The CDR3, as DNA: TGTGCCAGCGGGAGCTATTACGACACGATACCTTCCTACGAGCAGTACTTC.

The chain joins TRBV19 to TRBJ1-3; weak D call: TRBD1 (6 bases). The CDR3 contains 14 residues. CDR1 and CDR2 from the germline V gene are LNHDA and SQIVND (reference sequence). Trimming cost V 7 bases and J 8 bases, with 18 bases left between them. The CDR3 reads CASTDETGWDTIYF. CDR3 bases: TGTGCCAGTACCGACGAAACAGGGTGGGACACCATATATTTT.

On this clone: At one end, the junction sequence differs from germline, possibly due to a read error. CDR3 coding DNA: TGTGCTAGCAGCATTGACAGACGGAACTATGGCTACACCTTC. Its protein product is CASSIDRRNYGYTF. The chain is built from TRBV7-7 and TRBJ1-2, with D maybe TRBD1 (5 bases). This CDR3 has 14 amino acids. Germline loops: CDR1 SSHAT, CDR2 FNYEAQ (reference sequence).

The CDR3 nucleotides are TGTGCCTGGAGTGCGGGGTTCTACGAGCAGTACTTC. Translated: CAWSAGFYEQYF. The chain joins TRBV30 to TRBJ2-7; possible D gene TRBD2, 5 bases. CDR1 and CDR2 from the germline V gene are GTSNPN and SVGIG (reference sequence). Trimming took 1 base from V and 3 from J, leaving 7 bases between them. The CDR3 has 12 amino acids.

This chain joins TRBV19 and TRBJ2-3, with 11 bases identical to TRBD2. J lost 4 bases, V lost 3 bases, and 9 bases had no gene match. The V gene's germline CDR1 is LNHDA and CDR2 SQIVND (reference sequence). The CDR3 is 17 amino acids. The CDR3: CASSISSGGFVADTQYF. CDR3 coding DNA: TGTGCCAGTAGTATCTCTAGCGGGGGGTTCGTGGCAGATACGCAGTATTTT.